This T cell receptor beta chain stems from a study of response to subunit inactivated influenza vaccine. One entry per CDR3 protein results from TCRdb running MiXCR on the RT-PCR reads. The sample has some 570,000 distinct CDR3 sequences; around 11% are singletons. In its sample, this clonotype was seen many times. V lost 2 bases, J lost 4 bases, and 7 bases lay in between. Germline assignment: CDR1 MNHEY and CDR2 SMNVEV (reference sequence). The CDR3 spans 13 residues. These data are also associated with another study on T cells expressing NK-cell markers. As that study records: The TCR beta cDNA came from 5'RACE template switching with UMIs. In several donors, dominant clonotypes made up roughly 28.3-65% of CD3+CD56-NKG2C+ cells.

The receptor was isolated from a man aged 45-65 years who received an inactivated influenza vaccine. The chain couples TRBV27 to TRBJ2-3, with D hard to call. The material sequenced was PBMCs from blood, taken on the day of vaccination. CDR3 DNA: TGTGCCAGCAGTTTAAGATCGGCAGATACGCAGTATTTT. Amino acid sequence: CASSLRSADTQYF.